One sample yielded the 6 T cell receptor beta chains listed below, sequenced in a study of T cell responses to AZD1222 COVID-19 vaccine. The data were produced by immunoSEQ multiplex PCR, yet TCRdb's version contains in-frame clones alone and is incomplete. Of about 120,000 clones in the sample, 75% to 90% were seen once. Material: peripheral blood, obtained 28 days after the second AZD1222 dose. These receptors were obtained from an adult who received the AZD1222 COVID-19 vaccine.

The rearrangement links TRBV7-9 to TRBJ1-2; TRBD1 matches at 10 bases. V lost 5 bases to trimming and J lost 5 bases; unmatched junction nucleotides: 11. This CDR3 comprises 16 residues. Germline V gene sequence: CDR1 SEHNR, CDR2 FQNEAQ (reference sequence). This CDR3 reads CASSLYRTGGGYGYTF. CDR3 nucleotides: TGTGCCAGCAGCCTCTACCGGACAGGGGGTGGATATGGCTACACCTTC.

The chain recombines TRBV5-4 with TRBJ1-1; 8 bases line up with TRBD1. Trimming took 5 bases from V and 10 from J; bases not matched to a gene: 7. Per germline, CDR1 SGHNT and CDR2 YYREEE (reference sequence). CDR3 length equals 12 residues. The CDR3 spells CASRVQGDRAFF. CDR3 DNA: TGTGCCAGCAGAGTACAGGGGGATAGAGCTTTCTTT.

This chain uses TRBV29-1 with TRBJ2-2; D remains ambiguous. CDR1 is SQVTM, CDR2 ANQGSEA, per germline. The CDR3 extends over 14 amino acids. Trimming took 4 bases from V and 2 from J, leaving 11 bases between them. DNA of the CDR3: TGCAGCGTTGGGCAGCCTAGAAACACCGGGGAGCTGTTTTTT. Translated: CSVGQPRNTGELFF.

This chain connects TRBV5-1 to TRBJ2-1, with D unclear. Trimming shortened V by 4 bases and J by 9 bases, and 17 bases separated the two germline ends. The germline V gene encodes CDR1 SGHRS and CDR2 YFSETQ. The CDR3 is 14 amino acids. The CDR3 DNA sequence: TGCGCCAGCAGCCCGGATCCGTCCGGCGTTGAGCAGTTCTTC. Its translation is CASSPDPSGVEQFF.

The J gene is TRBJ1-5, the V gene TRBV19; D remains unclear. V gave up 2 bases and J gave up 9 bases, with 8 bases separating them. The V gene's germline CDR1 is LNHDA and CDR2 SQIVND (reference sequence). CDR3 length: 12 amino acids. Written as DNA, the CDR3 is TGTGCCAGTAGTATACGGGCTCTGCCCCAGCATTTT. Amino acids: CASSIRALPQHF.

V and J are TRBV29-1 and TRBJ1-1, with TRBD1 identical over 10 bases. The CDR3 has 15 amino acids. With V trimmed by 6 bases and J by 3 bases, 10 bases remained unmatched. Germline V gene lookup returns CDR1 SQVTM and CDR2 ANQGSEA. The CDR3 sequence: CSVVTGGAMDTEAFF. The CDR3 region has the DNA TGCAGCGTGGTGACAGGGGGCGCAATGGACACTGAAGCTTTCTTT. Looking up the rest from reference TRBV29-1 and TRBJ1-1 gives the full variable domain: SAVISQKPSRDICQRGTSLTIQCQVDSQVTMMFWYRQQPGQSLTLIATANQGSEATYESGFVIDKFPISRPNLTFSTLTVSNMSPEDSSIYLCSVVTGGAMDTEAFFGQGTRLTVV.